Sequencing of this T cell receptor beta chain was carried out in a study of radiotherapy plus CTLA-4 blockade in lung cancer. Study-level findings and limits: Clones of tumor-derived TCRs expanded in blood after radiotherapy plus ipilimumab.

Ipilimumab-mediated CTLA-4 blockade plus focal radiation was given to patients having chemo-refractory metastatic non-small-cell lung cancer. Produced via immunoSEQ multiplex PCR; TCRdb's table is partial and in-frame only. The data show 26,000 or so clones, with less than 85% seen just once and 7.7% held by the top ten. In regard to this clone: As yet, its antigen is unknown.

This sequence originates from a human donor with non-small cell lung cancer who had stable disease on radiotherapy plus ipilimumab. The sample here was peripheral blood, taken from a patient treated with radiotherapy plus ipilimumab.

In DNA, the CDR3 is TGCGCCAGCAGTGAGTCGGGGAGGAATCAGCCCCAGCATTTT. Translation gives CASSESGRNQPQHF. The chain is built from TRBV10-1 and TRBJ1-5, with D uncertain. Trimming took 0 bases from V and 4 from J, leaving 7 bases between them. From germline, CDR1 is WNHNN and CDR2 SYGVQD (reference sequence). The CDR3 is 14 amino acids.